The 23 T cell receptor beta chains reported below all come from one sample, sequenced in a study of quantifying T cell responses using KT2 cells. Study-level information: RNA was reverse transcribed with TCR alpha and beta constant-region primers.

An oligo carrying a UMI was ligated to the cDNA 3' end. First-round PCR used 3 to 4 cycles and beta primers RC1.1 and RC1.2 covering TRBC1 and TRBC2. TCRdb reprocessed the UMI-ligation and nested PCR reads via MiXCR and lists one record per CDR3 protein. This repertoire shows 45,000 to 65,000 distinct CDR3 sequences, roughly an eighth found once; its top ten account for roughly 9.9%. Sequenced: PBMCs spiked with cells of the T cell clone KT2. These receptors originate from a human donor.

This clonotype has a count of ten or more. This rearrangement joins TRBV7-9 to TRBJ2-1; no clear D gene. CDR1 and CDR2 from the germline V gene are SEHNR and FQNEAQ (reference sequence). The V end was cut by 8 bases, the J end by 7 bases, with 9 bases between. The length of the CDR3 is 11 residues. This CDR3 is CASSPRNEQFF. CDR3 in DNA: TGTGCCAGCTCACCTAGGAATGAGCAGTTCTTC.

This clonotype was counted only a few times. The chain uses TRBV28 and TRBJ2-7; 7 bases fit TRBD1. The V segment lost 4 bases and the J segment 2 bases; nucleotides outside the gene matches: 5. The germline CDR1 and CDR2 sequences are MDHEN and SYDVKM. The CDR3 contains 14 residues. For the CDR3, the DNA is TGTGCCAGCAGTTGGCAGGGACAGCCCTACGAGCAGTACTTC. Its protein product is CASSWQGQPYEQYF.

This clonotype showed up many times. The V and J genes are TRBV27 and TRBJ1-5; no clear D gene. Looked up from germline, CDR1 is MNHEY and CDR2 is SMNVEV (reference sequence). CDR3 length equals 14 residues. Trimming shortened V by 8 bases and J by 2 bases, and 13 bases separated the two germline ends. This CDR3 reads CASSLWGGNQPQHF. The CDR3 region has the DNA TGTGCCAGCTCCCTATGGGGTGGCAATCAGCCCCAGCATTTT.

This clonotype was counted at least ten times. The V and J genes are TRBV29-1 and TRBJ1-1; D may be TRBD1 (6 bases). This CDR3 region has 12 residues. Deletions cut 6 bases from V and 4 bases from J, with 12 bases between. Germline assignment: CDR1 SQVTM and CDR2 ANQGSEA. CDR3 DNA sequence: TGCAGCGTGTCGACAGGTCCCACTGAAGCTTTCTTT. Its protein product is CSVSTGPTEAFF. Using reference TRBV29-1 and TRBJ1-1 for the parts outside the CDR3, the full variable domain is SAVISQKPSRDICQRGTSLTIQCQVDSQVTMMFWYRQQPGQSLTLIATANQGSEATYESGFVIDKFPISRPNLTFSTLTVSNMSPEDSSIYLCSVSTGPTEAFFGQGTRLTVV.

This chain joins TRBV20-1 and TRBJ2-7; 14 bases align to TRBD2. With 3 bases clipped from V and 8 bases from J, the junction kept 6 bases outside the gene matches. CDR3 length: 14 amino acids. Germline V CDR1 and CDR2: DFQATT, SNEGSKA (reference sequence). CDR3 bases: TGCAGTGCTAGTGGGACTAGCGGGAGTGGGCAGCAGTACTTC. This translates into CSASGTSGSGQQYF.

The rearrangement links TRBV4-1 to TRBJ2-1, with D possibly matching TRBD2 (6 bases). With 1 base removed from V and 7 bases from J, the gap between germline ends came to 14 bases. The CDR3 covers 15 residues. CDR1 MGHRA and CDR2 YSYEKL come from the germline V gene. Here the CDR3 DNA reads TGCGCCAGCAGCCAAGCGGCGGGATCTCTGAATGAGCAGTTCTTC. This gives the protein CASSQAAGSLNEQFF.

This clonotype has at least ten counts. The V and J genes are TRBV15 and TRBJ2-1; the match to TRBD1 covers 7 bases. This CDR3 region has 17 residues. Germline CDR1 is LNHNV and CDR2 is YYDKDF (reference sequence). With V trimmed by 5 bases and J by 6 bases, 16 bases remained unmatched. For the CDR3, the DNA is TGTGCCACCAGCCTGGGGCTCCGGGACAGACGAAGCAATGAGCAGTTCTTC. This codes for CATSLGLRDRRSNEQFF.

The rearrangement joins TRBV2 to TRBJ1-5; TRBD1 matches at 8 bases. This CDR3 region has 16 residues. V gave up 4 bases and J gave up 7 bases; unmatched junction bases: 12. From germline, CDR1 is SNHLY and CDR2 FYNNEI. As DNA, the CDR3 is TGTGCCAGCAGTGGCGAGGGAGGGACAGGCCGCCAGCCCCAGCATTTT. Translating gives CASSGEGGTGRQPQHF.

This clonotype turned up a few times. The chain couples TRBV7-9 to TRBJ2-3, with D perhaps being TRBD1 or TRBD2 (5 bases each). V lost 0 bases and J lost 8, with 9 bases in between. Germline values: CDR1 SEHNR, CDR2 FQNEAQ (reference sequence). This CDR3 has 13 amino acids. The CDR3 DNA follows: TGTGCCAGCAGCTTAGCGCTTGGGGGTACGCAGTATTTT. Translated, it gives CASSLALGGTQYF.

CDR3 region: CASSPIWNTEAFF. CDR3 sequence (DNA): TGTGCCAGCAGCCCTATATGGAACACTGAAGCTTTCTTT. The chain joins TRBV5-8 to TRBJ1-1; D remains unclear. Germline V gives CDR1 SGHTS, CDR2 YDEGEE. This CDR3 has 13 residues. Trimming stripped 4 bases from V and 1 base from J, with 8 bases between. Full variable domain (remainder filled in from reference TRBV5-8 and TRBJ1-1): EAGVTQSPTHLIKTRGQQATLRCSPISGHTSVYWYQQALGLGLQFLLWYDEGEERNRGNFPPRFSGRQFPNYSSELNVNALELEDSALYLCASSPIWNTEAFFGQGTRLTVV.

The chain combines TRBV20-1 with TRBJ1-1; no clear D. CDR3 length: 14 residues. The germline V gene encodes CDR1 DFQATT and CDR2 SNEGSKA (reference sequence). V gave up 6 bases and J gave up 0 bases, with 14 bases separating them. CDR3 coding DNA: TGCAGTGCCAGGACGCCTGGTATGAACACTGAAGCTTTCTTT. Its translation is CSARTPGMNTEAFF.

The chain has TRBV6-5 and TRBJ1-3; no clear D gene. Between the trimmed V and J ends, which lost 0 bases and 0 bases, there was a span of 12 bases. Germline CDR1 reads MNHEY; CDR2 reads SVGAGI. CDR3 length equals 17 residues. This CDR3 is CASSYSSIQHSGNTIYF. CDR3 coding DNA: TGTGCCAGCAGTTACTCCTCCATTCAGCACTCTGGAAACACCATATATTTT.

This chain connects TRBV3-1 to TRBJ1-6; D is uncertain. Germline CDR1 reads LGHDT; CDR2 reads YNNKEL (reference sequence). V dropped 2 bases and J dropped 5 bases, with 22 bases sitting between them. This CDR3 has 19 residues. This CDR3 reads CASSQPERTATFHNSPLHF. In DNA, the CDR3 is TGTGCCAGCAGCCAACCGGAAAGAACGGCGACTTTCCATAATTCACCCCTCCACTTT.

The chain carries TRBV25-1 and TRBJ2-1, with D possibly being TRBD2 (5 bases). Trimming took 4 bases from V and 9 from J, leaving 22 bases between them. The germline V gene encodes CDR1 MGHDK and CDR2 SYGVNS. This CDR3 spans 16 amino acids. CDR3 loop: CASSGRLTGSRGEQFF. CDR3 nucleotide sequence: TGTGCCAGCAGTGGACGACTAACGGGGTCCCGGGGTGAGCAGTTCTTC.

This clonotype showed up just a few times. V and J are TRBV24-1 and TRBJ1-5, with 7 bases fitting TRBD1. Germline V gene lookup returns CDR1 KGHDR and CDR2 SFDVKD. This CDR3 contains 16 residues. V was pared by 4 bases and J by 0 bases, with 5 bases of the junction left unmatched. CDR3 in DNA: TGTGCCACCAGTGACCACAGGGGAAATAGCAATCAGCCCCAGCATTTT. The encoded protein is CATSDHRGNSNQPQHF.

This clonotype was counted many times. V usage is TRBV25-1 and J usage is TRBJ1-5, with D hard to call. The CDR3 is made up of 16 amino acids. V lost 4 bases and J 3 bases, leaving 16 bases between the germline ends. Germline V gives CDR1 MGHDK, CDR2 SYGVNS. The CDR3 spells CASSGPEDRTNQPQHF. Written as DNA, the CDR3 is TGTGCCAGCAGTGGACCGGAGGACCGTACCAATCAGCCCCAGCATTTT.

The chain joins TRBV3-1 to TRBJ2-1, with D tentatively TRBD2 (6 bases). Germline CDR1 LGHDT, CDR2 YNNKEL (reference sequence). V was shortened by 0 bases and J by 2 bases, with 8 bases between the two germline ends. The CDR3 length is 15 residues. As DNA, the CDR3 is TGTGCCAGCAGCCAAGACAGACTAGCCTACAATGAGCAGTTCTTC. Protein sequence: CASSQDRLAYNEQFF.

The gene calls are TRBV15 and TRBJ1-2, with TRBD1 matching over 7 bases. The germline gives CDR1 LNHNV, CDR2 YYDKDF (reference sequence). CDR3 length: 14 residues. V shed 3 bases, J shed 7 bases, and the junction held 8 bases outside the gene matches. CDR3 bases: TGTGCCACCAGCAGGAACAGGGGAACGTCTGGCTACACCTTC. Protein sequence: CATSRNRGTSGYTF.

The CDR3 nucleotides are TGCGCAGTAGGGCCCAGCTCTGGAAACACCATATATTTT. It is translated as CAVGPSSGNTIYF. The chain joins TRBV4-1 to TRBJ1-3; D is undetermined. Germline V gene sequence: CDR1 MGHRA, CDR2 YSYEKL. The CDR3 has 13 residues.

The chain carries TRBV12-3 or TRBV12-4 and TRBJ2-7; the D gene is possibly TRBD1 (5 bases). The CDR3 is 16 residues long. The V gene lost 5 bases and the J gene lost 2 bases, with 19 bases spanning the gap. The CDR3 nucleotides are TGTGCCAGCAGTCCTTACCCAGGGTCCGTAACCTACGAGCAGTACTTC. Translation: CASSPYPGSVTYEQYF.

This clonotype was counted at least ten times. The chain has TRBV20-1 and TRBJ2-2; TRBD2 aligns across 14 bases. CDR1 is DFQATT, CDR2 SNEGSKA, per germline (reference sequence). The CDR3 sequence is 21 residues long. Germline trimming cut 3 bases from V and 5 bases from J; bases unmatched to any gene: 20. CDR3 in DNA: TGCAGTGCTAGGTCCCTGGGATTGGGACTAGCGGGAGCGCAATGGACCGGGGAGCTGTTTTTT. It specifies CSARSLGLGLAGAQWTGELFF.

The J gene is TRBJ2-7, the V gene TRBV5-1; D remains ambiguous. Trimming took off 0 bases at V and 0 bases at J, with 7 bases between the two ends. The CDR3 length is 14 residues. Germline values: CDR1 SGHRS, CDR2 YFSETQ. DNA of the CDR3: TGCGCCAGCAGCTTGGAACCCAACTCCTACGAGCAGTACTTC. Protein sequence: CASSLEPNSYEQYF.

This clonotype was seen more than once but under ten times. The chain couples TRBV2 to TRBJ2-7, with D unclear. V dropped 1 base and J dropped 5 bases, with 3 bases sitting between them. Looked up from germline, CDR1 is SNHLY and CDR2 is FYNNEI. This CDR3 is 11 amino acids long. Here the CDR3 reads CASSEDDEQYF. The CDR3 DNA reads as TGTGCCAGCAGTGAAGACGACGAGCAGTACTTC.